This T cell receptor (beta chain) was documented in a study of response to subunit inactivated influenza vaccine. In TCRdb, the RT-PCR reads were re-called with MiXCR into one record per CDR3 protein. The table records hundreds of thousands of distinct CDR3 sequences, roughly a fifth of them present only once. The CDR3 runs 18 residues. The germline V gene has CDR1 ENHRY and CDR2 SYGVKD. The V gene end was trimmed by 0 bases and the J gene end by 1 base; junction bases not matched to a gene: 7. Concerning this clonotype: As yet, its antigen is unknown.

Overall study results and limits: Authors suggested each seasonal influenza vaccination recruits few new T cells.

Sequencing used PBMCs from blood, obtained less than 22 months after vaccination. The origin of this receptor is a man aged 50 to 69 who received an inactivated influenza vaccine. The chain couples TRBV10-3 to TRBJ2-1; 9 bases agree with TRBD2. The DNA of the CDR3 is TGTGCCATCAGTGAGTCTTCATTAAGCGGGGGGTCCTACAATGAGCAGTTCTTC. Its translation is CAISESSLSGGSYNEQFF.